This T cell receptor (beta chain) was found in a study of T cell clusters in autoimmune cytopenias. TRB was amplified by touch-down multiplex PCR, primer pools A and B combined. TCRdb reprocessed the multiplex PCR reads, with one entry per CDR3 protein and no DNA. The data show approximately 10,000 distinct CDR3 sequences, and the top ten clones hold about 9.2%. Some 38,000 genome equivalents of blood DNA were amplified for TRB. Study-level findings and limits: TRB repertoire shifts in secondary cytopenia and chronic lymphocytic leukemia mostly reflected lymphoma, not autoimmunity. Primary autoimmune cytopenia patients appeared to lack physiological T cell clusters present in healthy donors. Comparing secondary cytopenia with chronic lymphocytic leukemia showed no cluster-lack signature, apparently masked by lymphoma repertoire. The T cell clusters were defined only in silico, without experimental functional validation.

Germline V gene lookup returns CDR1 LGHNA and CDR2 YSLEER. The CDR3 loop spans 16 amino acids. Concerning this clonotype: What it binds is unknown.

Sequences were obtained from peripheral blood. The J gene is TRBJ1-1, the V gene TRBV4-3; no DNA is available, so the TRBD1 call from TCRdb remains unchecked. The clonotype comes from a human donor with an autoimmune cytopenia or autoimmune hepatitis (not recorded which). CDR3 region: CASSQGSGRQNTEAFF.